The rows below give T cell receptor beta chains drawn from one sample of a study of blood T cells in healthy people across ages. TCRdb processed the 5' RACE reads anew with MiXCR; each CDR3 protein has one entry. The sample contains over 1,500,000 distinct CDR3 sequences, approximately 50% of which appear only once. Specimen: blood. These receptors originate from a woman aged 40 to 50 in good health. The CDR3 runs from the conserved cysteine through the conserved F or W. A D gene is named only where the DNA matches it firmly. Clone size is given for some rows only: seen once, a few or many times, or a class if the clone is expanded.

clone_size | j_call | v_call | d_call | cdr3_nt | cdr3_aa
- | TRBJ2-1 | TRBV6-2/TRBV6-3 | - | TGTGCCAGCAGTTACTCGGGGGGTGTGGGGATCTACAATGAGCAGTTCTTC | CASSYSGGVGIYNEQFF
- | TRBJ1-2 | TRBV5-1 | - | TGCGCCAGCAGCTTTAACCAACCCGGAGCCACCTATGGCTACACTTTC | CASSFNQPGATYGYTF
few | TRBJ2-5 | TRBV15 | - | TGTGCCACCAGCAGAGGTGTGTCTCGGGAGACCCAGTACTTC | CATSRGVSRETQYF
- | TRBJ2-6 | TRBV9 | - | TGTGCCAGCAGCCAGAAGATCTCTGGGGCCAACGTCCTGACTTTC | CASSQKISGANVLTF
- | TRBJ2-5 | TRBV6-5 | TRBD2 | TGTGCCAGCAGTTACGGGATGACTAGCGGGGGACATGAGGAGACCCAGTACTTC | CASSYGMTSGGHEETQYF
few | TRBJ2-1 | TRBV7-2 | - | TGTGCCAGCAGCTTTACAGGGTACGATGAGCAGTTCTTC | CASSFTGYDEQFF
- | TRBJ1-2 | TRBV5-1 | - | TGCGCCAGCAGTCCCCCCGGGGGGCGTAGAGGCTACACCTTC | CASSPPGGRRGYTF
- | TRBJ2-5 | TRBV7-2 | TRBD2 | TGTGCCAGCAGGAACGGGGGGGCAGAGACCCAGTACTTC | CASRNGGAETQYF
- | TRBJ2-7 | TRBV20-1 | - | TGCAGTGGTGGGCGGGACTCCTACGAGCAGTACTTC | CSGGRDSYEQYF
once | TRBJ1-2 | TRBV4-1 | - | TGCGCCAGCAGCCAACAGCCCGCGGGGGGCTACTATGGCTACACCTTC | CASSQQPAGGYYGYTF
few | TRBJ2-6 | TRBV7-6 | TRBD1 | TGTGCCAGCAGCTTAGTGTCAGGGGGCCACGTCCTGACTTTC | CASSLVSGGHVLTF
few | TRBJ2-5 | TRBV28 | - | TGTGCCGGAGTCGTATGGAATTCGACAGCCCAAGAGACCCAGTACTTC | CAGVVWNSTAQETQYF
- | TRBJ1-2 | TRBV5-1 | - | TGCGCCAGCAGCTTGAGCCAACAGGGTTATGGCTACACCTTC | CASSLSQQGYGYTF
- | TRBJ2-7 | TRBV27 | TRBD1 | TGTGCCAGCAGTCCGGGACAGGGCCGACCACCCTACAATGAGCAGTACTTC | CASSPGQGRPPYNEQYF
once | TRBJ2-5 | TRBV6-2/TRBV6-3 | - | TGTGCCAGCAGTTCAGACATTTGGGAGACCCAGTACTTC | CASSSDIWETQYF
- | TRBJ2-7 | TRBV29-1 | - | TGCAGCGTTGCAACAGGGAGAAACGACGAGCAGTACTTC | CSVATGRNDEQYF
- | TRBJ2-4 | TRBV5-6 | TRBD2 | TGTGCCAGCAGCGTGGGGACTAGCGGGGGGAGAGAGCAGTACTTC | CASSVGTSGGREQYF
few | TRBJ1-1 | TRBV4-1 | - | TGCGCCAGCAGCCTAGTAGAGCAGGCCAACACTGAAGCTTTCTTT | CASSLVEQANTEAFF
- | TRBJ2-3 | TRBV20-1 | TRBD1 | TGCAGTGCTCCCCCCGGGACAGGGGGCTCAGATACGCAGTATTTT | CSAPPGTGGSDTQYF
- | TRBJ2-5 | TRBV5-1 | TRBD1 | TGCGCCAGCAGCTTGGGAGACAGGGCATCAGAAGAGACCCAGTACTTC | CASSLGDRASEETQYF
- | TRBJ2-7 | TRBV5-1 | TRBD1 | TGCGCCAGCAGCTTGGCCCAAATTCAGTCGGGACAGGGCCAATACGAGCAGTACTTC | CASSLAQIQSGQGQYEQYF
few | TRBJ2-5 | TRBV5-1 | - | TGCGCCAGCAGTATGGGGGGGCGCAATCCGGAGACCCAGTACTTC | CASSMGGRNPETQYF
- | TRBJ1-6 | TRBV27 | TRBD1 | TGTGCCAGCAGTCCCCAGACAGGGGGTATTTCACCCCTCCACTTT | CASSPQTGGISPLHF
few | TRBJ2-7 | TRBV11-2 | TRBD1 | TGTGCCAGCAGCAGAACAGGGGGCGGTTTCTCCTCCTACGAGCAGTACTTC | CASSRTGGGFSSYEQYF
few | TRBJ2-7 | TRBV29-1 | - | TGCAGCGTTGAAGCCCGGAGGGGTGGATGGTACGAGCAGTACTTC | CSVEARRGGWYEQYF
few | TRBJ2-1 | TRBV6-2/TRBV6-3 | TRBD2 | TGTGCCAGCAGCTCTAGCGGGGCAAGAAACAATGAGCAGTTCTTC | CASSSSGARNNEQFF
- | TRBJ2-1 | TRBV3-1 | - | TGTGCCAGCAGCCCCCTCTCTGAGGAGCAGTTCTTC | CASSPLSEEQFF
- | TRBJ2-3 | TRBV3-1 | - | TGTGCCAGCAGCCAAGGGACTGCCGGCACAGATACGCAGTATTTT | CASSQGTAGTDTQYF
once | TRBJ1-4 | TRBV4-2 | - | TGTGCCAGCAGCCAAGTCCGGGACACGGAAACTAATGAAAAACTGTTTTTT | CASSQVRDTETNEKLFF
once | TRBJ2-6 | TRBV15 | - | TGTGCCACCAGCAGAGAGGGGGCTGGGGCCAACGTCCTGACTTTC | CATSREGAGANVLTF
few | TRBJ2-1 | TRBV9 | - | TGTGCCAGCACCTGGGCCGAGGGCAATGAGCAGTTCTTC | CASTWAEGNEQFF
- | TRBJ2-1 | TRBV12-3/TRBV12-4 | TRBD2 | TGTGCCAGCAGTCCCCGGACTAGCGGGGGGTTGAGTCGGTTCTTC | CASSPRTSGGLSRFF
- | TRBJ1-4 | TRBV3-1 | TRBD1 | TGTGCCAGCAGCCAAAGGGACAGGGGGCGAGAAAAACTGTTTTTT | CASSQRDRGREKLFF